This TCR beta chain is from a study of T cells expressing NK-cell markers. On the study more broadly: Sorted CD3+CD56-NKG2C+, CD3+CD56+NKG2C- and CD3+CD56+NKG2C+ T cells were the source of the TCR beta repertoires. Seven of the eight sequenced donors were HCMV-seropositive; one was seronegative. Overall study results and limits: Expanded clones of NKG2C+ T cells had an unclear HCMV specificity. Of CD8+ T cells, 1.0-7.0% belonged to dominant NKG2C+ clonotypes in 5 or 6 donors.

TCRdb re-called the 5' RACE reads; every CDR3 protein appears as one record, without DNA. Listed are 550,000 to 600,000 distinct CDR3 sequences; 3% to 4.5% falls within the top ten. About this clonotype: Its target is not known.

Per the germline V gene, CDR1 is KGHSH and CDR2 is LQKENI. The CDR3 extends over 16 amino acids. This TCR derives from a man aged 18 to 29 in good health. The J gene is TRBJ2-3, the V gene TRBV18; checking the TCRdb D call of TRBD1 is not possible without DNA. The sequencing sample was made of blood T cells: a sorted CD56 or NKG2C T cell subset, CD4+ or CD8+ T cells, or bulk PBMC T cells (not recorded which). The CDR3 sequence is CASSYSGQGGTDTQYF.